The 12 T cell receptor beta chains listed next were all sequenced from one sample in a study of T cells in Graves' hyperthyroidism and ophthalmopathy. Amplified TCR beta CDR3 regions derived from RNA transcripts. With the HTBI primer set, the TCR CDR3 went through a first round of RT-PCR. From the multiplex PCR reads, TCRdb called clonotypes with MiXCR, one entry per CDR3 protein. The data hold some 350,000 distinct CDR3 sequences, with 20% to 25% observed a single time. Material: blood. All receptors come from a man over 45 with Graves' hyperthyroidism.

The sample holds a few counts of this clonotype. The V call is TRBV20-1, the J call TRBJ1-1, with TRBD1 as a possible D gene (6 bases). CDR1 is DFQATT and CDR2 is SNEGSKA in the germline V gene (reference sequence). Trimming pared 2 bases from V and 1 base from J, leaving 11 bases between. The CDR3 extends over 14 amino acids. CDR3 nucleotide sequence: TGCAGTGCTAGACCGGGGGCATGGAACACTGAAGCTTTCTTT. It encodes CSARPGAWNTEAFF.

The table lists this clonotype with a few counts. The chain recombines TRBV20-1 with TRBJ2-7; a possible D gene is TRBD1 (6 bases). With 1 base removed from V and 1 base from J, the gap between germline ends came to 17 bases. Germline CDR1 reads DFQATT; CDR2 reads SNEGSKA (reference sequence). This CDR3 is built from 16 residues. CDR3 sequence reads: CSARVPGTPGSYEQYF. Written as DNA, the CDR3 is TGCAGTGCTAGAGTCCCCGGGACACCGGGATCCTACGAGCAGTACTTC.

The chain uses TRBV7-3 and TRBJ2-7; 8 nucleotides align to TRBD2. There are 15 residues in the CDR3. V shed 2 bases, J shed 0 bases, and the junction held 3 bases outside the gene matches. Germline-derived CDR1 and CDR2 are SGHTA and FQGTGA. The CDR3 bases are TGTGCCAGCAGCTTAGACGGGAGGGCCTCCTACGAGCAGTACTTC. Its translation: CASSLDGRASYEQYF.

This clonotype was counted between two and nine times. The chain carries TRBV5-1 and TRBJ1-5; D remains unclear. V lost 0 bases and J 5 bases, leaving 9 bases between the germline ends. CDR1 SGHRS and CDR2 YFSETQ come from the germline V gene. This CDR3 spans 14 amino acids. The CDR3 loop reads CASSLDGDDQPQHF. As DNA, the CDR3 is TGCGCCAGCAGCTTGGACGGCGACGATCAGCCCCAGCATTTT.

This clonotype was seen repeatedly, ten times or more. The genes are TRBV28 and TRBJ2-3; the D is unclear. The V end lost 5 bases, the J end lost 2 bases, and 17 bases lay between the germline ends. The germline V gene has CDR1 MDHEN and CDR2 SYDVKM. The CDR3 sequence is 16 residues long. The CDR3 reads CASSIGTLVATDTQYF. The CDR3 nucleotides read TGTGCCAGCAGTATAGGAACCCTAGTGGCCACAGATACGCAGTATTTT.

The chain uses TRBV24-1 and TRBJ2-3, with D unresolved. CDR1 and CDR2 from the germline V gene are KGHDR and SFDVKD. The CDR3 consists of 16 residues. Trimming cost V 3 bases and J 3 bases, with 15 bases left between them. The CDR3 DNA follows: TGTGCCACCAGTGATCCCGGCGTGAGAAGGACAGATACGCAGTATTTT. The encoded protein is CATSDPGVRRTDTQYF.

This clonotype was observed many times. As DNA, the CDR3 is TGTGCCAGCAGCCCACAGGGGACCACCGGGGAGCTGTTTTTT. Protein: CASSPQGTTGELFF. V and J are TRBV7-2 and TRBJ2-2; 7 nucleotides match TRBD1. CDR1 is SGHTA, CDR2 FQGNSA, per germline. The CDR3 totals 14 residues. The junction had 4 bases not matched to a gene; V was cut back by 5 bases and J by 4 bases.

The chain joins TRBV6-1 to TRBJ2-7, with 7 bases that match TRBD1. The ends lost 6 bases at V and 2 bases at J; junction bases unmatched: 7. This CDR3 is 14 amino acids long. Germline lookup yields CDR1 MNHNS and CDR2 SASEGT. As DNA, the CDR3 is TGTGCCAGCAGAATTGACAGGGACACCTACGAGCAGTACTTC. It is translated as CASRIDRDTYEQYF.

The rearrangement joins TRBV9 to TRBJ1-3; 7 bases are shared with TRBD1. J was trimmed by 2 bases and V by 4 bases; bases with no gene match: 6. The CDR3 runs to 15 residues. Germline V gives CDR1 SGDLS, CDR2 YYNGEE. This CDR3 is CASSPGQEAGNTIYF. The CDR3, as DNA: TGTGCCAGCAGCCCCGGACAGGAAGCTGGAAACACCATATATTTT. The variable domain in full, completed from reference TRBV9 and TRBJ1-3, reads DSGVTQTPKHLITATGQRVTLRCSPRSGDLSVYWYQQSLDQGLQFLIQYYNGEERAKGNILERFSAQQFPDLHSELNLSSLELGDSALYFCASSPGQEAGNTIYFGEGSWLTVV.

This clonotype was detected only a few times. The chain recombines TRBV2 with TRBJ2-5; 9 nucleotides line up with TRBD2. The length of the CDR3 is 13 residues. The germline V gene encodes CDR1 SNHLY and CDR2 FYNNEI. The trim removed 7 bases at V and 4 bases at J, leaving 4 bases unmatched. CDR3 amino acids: CASNGGRGETQYF. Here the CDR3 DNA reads TGTGCCAGCAACGGCGGGAGGGGAGAGACCCAGTACTTC. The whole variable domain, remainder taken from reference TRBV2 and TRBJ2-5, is EPEVTQTPSHQVTQMGQEVILRCVPISNHLYFYWYRQILGQKVEFLVSFYNNEISEKSEIFDDQFSVERPDGSNFTLKIRSTKLEDSAMYFCASNGGRGETQYFGPGTRLLVL.

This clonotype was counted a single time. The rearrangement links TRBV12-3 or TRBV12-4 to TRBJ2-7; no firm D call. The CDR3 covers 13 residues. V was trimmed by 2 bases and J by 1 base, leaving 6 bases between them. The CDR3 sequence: CASSLLESYEQYF. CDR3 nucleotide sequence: TGTGCCAGCAGTTTATTGGAATCCTACGAGCAGTACTTC.

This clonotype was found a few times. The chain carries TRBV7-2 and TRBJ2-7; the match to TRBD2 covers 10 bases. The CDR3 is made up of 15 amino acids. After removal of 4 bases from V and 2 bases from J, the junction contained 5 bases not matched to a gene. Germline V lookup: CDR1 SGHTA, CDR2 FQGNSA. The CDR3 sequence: CASSYTGLATYEQYF. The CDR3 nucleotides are TGTGCCAGCAGCTATACGGGACTAGCGACCTACGAGCAGTACTTC.